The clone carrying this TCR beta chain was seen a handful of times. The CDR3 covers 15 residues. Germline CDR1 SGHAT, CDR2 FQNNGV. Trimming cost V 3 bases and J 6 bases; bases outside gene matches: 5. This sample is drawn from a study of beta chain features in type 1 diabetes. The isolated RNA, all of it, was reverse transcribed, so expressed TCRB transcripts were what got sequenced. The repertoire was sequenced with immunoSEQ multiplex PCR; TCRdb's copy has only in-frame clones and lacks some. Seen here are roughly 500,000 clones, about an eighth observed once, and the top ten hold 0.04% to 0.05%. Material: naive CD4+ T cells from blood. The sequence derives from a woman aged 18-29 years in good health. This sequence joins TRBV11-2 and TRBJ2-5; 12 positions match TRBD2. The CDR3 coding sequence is TGTGCCAGCAGCTTCCTAGCGGGGGGGCGCAAGACCCAGTACTTC. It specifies CASSFLAGGRKTQYF.